The present T cell receptor beta chain was sequenced within a study of T cell responses to AZD1222 COVID-19 vaccine (dated by TCRdb to the early 2020s). For the wider study: A total of 233 trial participants underwent TCR sequencing, of whom some 210 received two doses of AZD1222 and about 25 received two doses of the MenACWY control vaccine. Trial participants were enrolled by age into 18-55, 56-69 and 70-plus year subgroups, with about 150, 28 and 57 TCR-sequenced participants respectively.

The intended sense of this specimen's time point label: baseline before first vaccination. Vaccinee samples came from UK trials COV001 and COV002, including a single-blind randomized controlled phase 2/3 trial of AZD1222 (ChAdOx1 nCoV-19) in healthy adults. For TCRbeta chain sequencing, PBMC samples were collected from trial participants at day 0 and at day 28 after the second dose. The CDR3 regions of human TCRbeta chains were analyzed by immunosequencing. Under the source paper's analysis protocol: Repertoire TCRs were matched against a reference library of SARS-CoV-2-specific TCRs generated with the MIRA antigen-specificity platform. Breadth meant the fraction of unique TCRs that were SARS-CoV-2-associated, whereas depth meant the fraction of total T cells that were SARS-CoV-2-associated. Using the MIRA data, every spike-specific TCR was mapped to the spike region that the TCR reacted to and assigned to either a CD4 or a CD8 class. Log10-transformed breadth and depth values were compared by one-way ANOVA with Sidak's multiple comparisons tests. Sourced from immuneACCESS, this table was stored by TCRdb with only in-frame sequences that have V and J called. A share of the clones is absent; for the studies checked, an unresolved V gene accounts for under half, and the remainder has no known explanation. V and J calls and clone size are as listed in that table; D and trimming were resolved from the DNA. The sample's clone listing holds about 140,000 clones. The ten most abundant clones make up approximately 2% of the sample.

Unmatched junction bases come to 5, with V trimmed by 0 bases and J by 10 bases. Its CDR3 holds 14 amino acids, cysteine through phenylalanine. Only the CDR3 part of the read is kept: 42 bases, read in frame from the first base. For CDR1 and CDR2, the germline V gene lists SGHDT and YYEEEE. Broad study findings and their caveats: Conclusions about previously exposed vaccinees were limited because only 5 or 6 AZD1222 recipients were SARS-CoV-2 seropositive at baseline. Reportedly, almost half of the unique spike-specific TCRs recognized epitopes lying outside the regions that are mutated in the B.1.351 and B.1.1.7 variants. The 56-69-year group was small, and its depth increase did not reach significance, likely because of low power. Because no day 14 peak-response samples were available, repertoires were characterized only after the peak T cell response. Participants were mostly white British and included more females than males, and it was suggested by the authors that clonal diversity may have been underestimated. The vaccine-associated CD4 TCRs covered the entire spike protein, and the dominant responses fell in regions 160-218 and 743-854. After two AZD1222 doses, spike-specific TCR breadth and depth were significantly higher than at day 0 and than in MenACWY recipients.

Comment on this clone: Its target antigen remains unknown.

What was sequenced was peripheral blood. The TCR was taken from an adult in good health. The chain links TRBV5-6 with TRBJ2-1, with 9 middle bases fitting TRBD1. The CDR3 reads as follows: CASSLDPGTGEQFF. The sequenced DNA: TGTGCCAGCAGCTTGGACCCCGGGACAGGGGAGCAGTTCTTC.